Presented here are 16 T cell receptor beta chains from one specimen sequenced in a study of blood T cell repertoires in COVID-19. Only in-frame clones appear in the TCRdb table, and some are missing; sequencing was by immunoSEQ multiplex PCR. The sample records roughly 90,000 clones, 85% to 90% being singletons. The sequencing input was peripheral blood. The receptors here all came from a man in his forties with acute or convalescent COVID-19.

This clone was detected a few times. This chain uses TRBV4-2 with TRBJ2-2; tentatively, D is TRBD1 (6 bases). Trimming shortened V by 0 bases and J by 3 bases, and 14 bases separated the two germline ends. The CDR3 sequence is 17 residues long. Germline values: CDR1 LGHNA, CDR2 YNFKEQ. The CDR3 nucleotides read TGTGCCAGCAGCCAAGAGTCGGACAGTATTGACACCGGGGAGCTGTTTTTT. Translation gives CASSQESDSIDTGELFF.

The chain joins TRBV5-1 to TRBJ2-5; 7 bases fit TRBD1. CDR3 size: 14 residues. From germline, CDR1 is SGHRS and CDR2 YFSETQ. Unmatched junction bases numbered 8, after V lost 4 bases and J lost 5 bases. For the CDR3, the DNA is TGCGCCAGCAGCACAACAGGGGTTTCGGAGACCCAGTACTTC. Translating it yields CASSTTGVSETQYF.

V usage is TRBV3-1 (or the pseudogene TRBV3-2) and J usage is TRBJ2-1, with D tentatively TRBD2 (6 bases). This CDR3 has 15 residues. Germline loops: CDR1 LGHDT, CDR2 YNNKEL (reference sequence). Trimming took off 4 bases at V and 7 bases at J, with 17 bases between the two ends. CDR3 region: CASSPGTSARNEQFF. In DNA form, the CDR3 reads TGTGCCAGCAGCCCCGGGACTTCCGCTCGGAATGAGCAGTTCTTC.

This clone appeared a single time. The rearrangement joins TRBV2 to TRBJ2-5, with TRBD2 matching over 10 bases. Trimming cost V 4 bases and J 5 bases; bases outside gene matches: 10. Looked up from germline, CDR1 is SNHLY and CDR2 is FYNNEI. This CDR3 region has 16 residues. The CDR3 DNA reads as TGTGCCAGCAGTGGAGGAGCGGGAGGGCCCTCGGAGACCCAGTACTTC. This codes for CASSGGAGGPSETQYF.

The CDR3: CASSPDGSGNTIYF. CDR3 DNA: TGCGCCAGCAGCCCCGACGGGAGTGGAAACACCATATATTTT. The V call is TRBV5-1, the J call TRBJ1-3, with D uncertain. Germline assignment: CDR1 SGHRS and CDR2 YFSETQ. This CDR3 contains 14 residues. V lost 4 bases and J 3 bases, leaving 11 bases between the germline ends.

V usage is TRBV7-2 and J usage is TRBJ2-4; D not certain. The CDR3 loop spans 15 amino acids. Between the trimmed V and J ends, which lost 2 bases and 1 base, there was a span of 9 bases. Looked up from germline, CDR1 is SGHTA and CDR2 is FQGNSA. CDR3 residues: CASSLPRSAKNIQYF. As DNA, the CDR3 is TGTGCCAGCAGCTTACCACGGTCGGCCAAAAACATTCAGTACTTC.

The J gene is TRBJ1-6, the V gene TRBV6-5, with 8 bases identical to TRBD1. V shed 5 bases, J shed 2 bases, and the junction held 2 bases outside the gene matches. The CDR3 extends over 15 amino acids. Looked up from germline, CDR1 is MNHEY and CDR2 is SVGAGI. The CDR3 DNA reads TGTGCCAGCAGTCCGGACAGGGCCTATAATTCACCCCTCCACTTT. It translates to CASSPDRAYNSPLHF.

The rearrangement joins TRBV12-3 or TRBV12-4 to TRBJ2-1; D is uncertain. The CDR3 loop spans 12 amino acids. Trimming pared 6 bases from V and 9 bases from J, leaving 12 bases between. CDR3 loop: CASSLPRGEQFF. CDR3 sequence (DNA): TGTGCCAGCAGCCTTCCCCGAGGTGAGCAGTTCTTC.

V usage is TRBV11-2 and J usage is TRBJ2-2; TRBD2 might be the D (5 bases). The CDR3 has 16 residues. With 0 bases removed from V and 7 bases from J, the gap between germline ends came to 15 bases. CDR1 and CDR2 (germline): SGHAT, FQNNGV. CDR3: CASSLDNRGWGGELFF. In DNA form, the CDR3 reads TGTGCCAGCAGCTTAGATAATCGGGGATGGGGCGGGGAGCTGTTTTTT.

CDR3 in DNA: TGTGCCACCAGTGACGGGACTAGCGGGACCCTGGCCTACAATGAGCAGTTCTTC. Amino acids: CATSDGTSGTLAYNEQFF. This sequence joins TRBV24-1 and TRBJ2-1; the match to TRBD2 covers 13 bases. V lost 4 bases, J lost 2 bases, and 7 bases stayed unmatched. CDR1 KGHDR and CDR2 SFDVKD come from the germline V gene. CDR3 size: 18 residues.

This sequence joins TRBV30 and TRBJ2-7, with TRBD2 matching 15 bases. Trimming at V came to 3 bases and at J to 3 bases, leaving 6 bases not matched to a gene. The CDR3 consists of 16 residues. Germline loops: CDR1 GTSNPN, CDR2 SVGIG (reference sequence). The CDR3 DNA is TGTGCCTGGAGAAGTGGGACTAGCGGGAGGTACTACGAGCAGTACTTC. Protein sequence: CAWRSGTSGRYYEQYF.

This chain links TRBV5-1 with TRBJ2-5; the match to TRBD2 covers 11 bases. CDR3 length: 16 residues. The V gene end was trimmed by 2 bases and the J gene end by 5 bases; junction bases not matched to a gene: 8. Germline values: CDR1 SGHRS, CDR2 YFSETQ. DNA of the CDR3: TGCGCCAGCAGCTTTGGTAGCGGGAGGGCCCGTGAGACCCAGTACTTC. Amino acids: CASSFGSGRARETQYF.

The chain couples TRBV15 to TRBJ1-1; a weak D match, TRBD1 (6 bases). V shed 4 bases and J shed 4 bases, with 13 bases lying between them. Per germline, CDR1 LNHNV and CDR2 YYDKDF (reference sequence). The CDR3 has 14 residues. Written as DNA, the CDR3 is TGTGCCACCAGCATTAACAGGGCTAGCACTGAAGCTTTCTTT. Protein product: CATSINRASTEAFF.

The genes are TRBV7-9 and TRBJ1-5; D ambiguous. Looked up from germline, CDR1 is SEHNR and CDR2 is FQNEAQ (reference sequence). CDR3 length: 13 residues. V lost 3 bases and J lost 7, with 10 bases in between. Here the CDR3 reads CASSLSYQQPQHF. The DNA for the CDR3 is TGTGCCAGCAGCTTGTCATACCAGCAGCCCCAGCATTTT.

The J gene is TRBJ2-3, the V gene TRBV7-2, with TRBD1 matching 7 bases. Germline lookup yields CDR1 SGHTA and CDR2 FQGNSA. The CDR3 has 13 residues. V trimming: 4 bases; J trimming: 6 bases; junction bases outside the gene matches: 4. CDR3 DNA: TGTGCCAGCAGCTCGACCAGGGGGGATACGCAGTATTTT. Its protein is CASSSTRGDTQYF.

In this sample, this clone turned up once. The J gene is TRBJ1-3, the V gene TRBV7-9; tentatively, D is TRBD1 (5 bases). Germline-derived CDR1 and CDR2 are SEHNR and FQNEAQ (reference sequence). The length of the CDR3 is 15 residues. The V end was cut by 4 bases, the J end by 0 bases, with 10 bases between. The CDR3 is CASSSGQVSGNTIYF. CDR3 nucleotides: TGTGCCAGCAGCTCCGGACAAGTCTCTGGAAACACCATATATTTT.